Below are 13 T cell receptor beta chains sequenced from a single sample in a study of Ad26.COV2.S vaccination and SARS-CoV-2 variants. As to treatment: some 20 received Ad26.COV2.S at low or high dose, single or two shots; about 5 received placebo; per-sample allocation not given. Sampling was performed 63 days after the first vaccine or placebo injection. Clones were sequenced by immunoSEQ multiplex PCR, and TCRdb holds only the in-frame ones, with some missing. Of about 480,000 clones listed, roughly 85% were seen once; the top ten hold around 13%. This specimen consisted of peripheral blood, obtained in a trial of Ad26.COV2.S vaccine versus placebo. These receptors were collected from a person between 18 and 65 years old who received the Ad26.COV2.S COVID-19 vaccine or a placebo.

This sequence joins TRBV9 and TRBJ2-1; a possible D gene is TRBD2 (7 bases). Trimming shortened V by 2 bases and J by 7 bases, and 28 bases separated the two germline ends. The CDR3 sequence is 19 residues long. Looked up from germline, CDR1 is SGDLS and CDR2 is YYNGEE. CDR3 coding DNA: TGTGCCAGCAGCGTGACAGACACTATACCCGGGGGGCCCCCAAATGAGCAGTTCTTC. It codes for CASSVTDTIPGGPPNEQFF.

In regard to this clone: Additional DNA sequences in this sample encode the identical CDR3. The chain recombines TRBV4-3 with TRBJ1-2; no firm D call. In germline, CDR1 is LGHNA, CDR2 YSLEER. V lost 0 bases, J lost 2 bases, and 7 bases lay in between. This CDR3 spans 14 amino acids. As DNA, the CDR3 is TGCGCCAGCAGCCAAGACGGGGAGAACTATGGCTACACCTTC. Amino acids: CASSQDGENYGYTF.

This clone has only a few counts. The chain links TRBV5-4 to TRBJ1-2; possibly TRBD1 for D (6 bases). Between the trimmed V and J ends, which lost 0 bases and 3 bases, there was a span of 6 bases. CDR3 length equals 13 residues. CDR1 is SGHNT and CDR2 is YYREEE in the germline V gene (reference sequence). The CDR3 coding sequence is TGTGCCAGCAGCTTGGACAGGGACTATGGCTACACCTTC. Amino acids: CASSLDRDYGYTF.

Turning to this clone: Other DNA sequences within the sample encode an identical CDR3. The chain recombines TRBV6-5 with TRBJ1-2, with a weak D call TRBD1 (5 bases). CDR1 and CDR2 from the germline V gene are MNHEY and SVGAGI. The length of the CDR3 is 14 residues. Trimming left V 5 bases short and J 8 bases short, with 18 bases between. Here the CDR3 DNA reads TGTGCCAGCAGTCCCCCCGGAGGGGTAAGGGGCTACACCTTC. Translated, it gives CASSPPGGVRGYTF.

The chain joins TRBV6-4 to TRBJ2-3, with TRBD1 matching 7 bases. With V trimmed by 2 bases and J by 8 bases, 4 bases remained unmatched. The CDR3 spans 13 residues. CDR1 is MRHNA and CDR2 is SNTAGT in the germline V gene. The CDR3 nucleotides are TGTGCCAGCAGTGACAACAGGGGTTCTACGCAGTATTTT. Its translation: CASSDNRGSTQYF.

V and J are TRBV12-3 or TRBV12-4 and TRBJ1-2, with D possibly matching TRBD1 (5 bases). V lost 5 bases to trimming and J lost 3 bases, with 10 bases between them. This CDR3 region has 13 residues. CDR3 sequence (DNA): TGTGCCAGCAGTCTGACAGCCGACTATGGCTACACCTTC. Protein product: CASSLTADYGYTF.

The chain employs TRBV19 and TRBJ1-5, with TRBD1 identical over 8 bases. This CDR3 has 15 amino acids. Germline lookup yields CDR1 LNHDA and CDR2 SQIVND (reference sequence). J was trimmed by 4 bases and V by 2 bases; bases with no gene match: 4. CDR3 in amino acids: CASSITGGRNQPQHF. The CDR3 region has the DNA TGTGCCAGTAGTATAACAGGGGGGAGGAATCAGCCCCAGCATTTT.

This clone came up once. Other DNA sequences in the sample encode the same CDR3. The chain recombines TRBV5-1 with TRBJ1-2, with 9 bases matching TRBD1. CDR3 length: 14 residues. Germline V gene lookup returns CDR1 SGHRS and CDR2 YFSETQ. V was clipped by 0 bases and J by 4 bases; unmatched bases: 1. CDR3 region: CASSLGQGGYGYTF. As DNA, the CDR3 is TGCGCCAGCAGCTTGGGACAGGGGGGCTATGGCTACACCTTC.

The chain has TRBV24-1 and TRBJ1-2, with 7 positions matching TRBD1. Germline lookup yields CDR1 KGHDR and CDR2 SFDVKD. V lost 2 bases, J lost 0 bases, and 5 bases stayed unmatched. The CDR3 spans 16 residues. The CDR3 loop reads CATSDSGGPSNYGYTF. The CDR3 DNA follows: TGTGCCACCAGTGATTCAGGGGGGCCCTCTAACTATGGCTACACCTTC.

The chain is built from TRBV29-1 and TRBJ1-2; D gene unclear. Germline values: CDR1 SQVTM, CDR2 ANQGSEA. Trimming took 6 bases from V and 1 from J, leaving 12 bases between them. This CDR3 contains 13 residues. The CDR3 region has the DNA TGCAGCGTGGGTGGAGTCCTTAACTATGGCTACACCTTC. It translates to CSVGGVLNYGYTF.

About this clone: Different DNA sequences within this sample yield the same CDR3. The chain is built from TRBV2 and TRBJ2-3, with 7 bases fitting TRBD2. The germline CDR1 and CDR2 sequences are SNHLY and FYNNEI. CDR3 length: 14 residues. The junction had 3 bases not matched to a gene; V was cut back by 6 bases and J by 0 bases. The CDR3, as DNA: TGTGCCAGCAGGACGGGGGGTAGCACAGATACGCAGTATTTT. Amino acids: CASRTGGSTDTQYF.

The chain combines TRBV24-1 with TRBJ2-5; D might be TRBD1 (6 bases). CDR1 is KGHDR and CDR2 is SFDVKD in the germline V gene. Deletions cut 5 bases from V and 5 bases from J, with 11 bases between. This CDR3 is built from 13 residues. The CDR3 is CATSVSGVETQYF. Written as DNA, the CDR3 is TGTGCCACCAGTGTATCAGGGGTCGAGACCCAGTACTTC.

Many counts were recorded for this clone. The V call is TRBV28, the J call TRBJ1-5, with TRBD1 as a possible D gene (6 bases). Looked up from germline, CDR1 is MDHEN and CDR2 is SYDVKM. V was shortened by 4 bases and J by 4 bases, with 14 bases between the two germline ends. This CDR3 contains 15 residues. The CDR3 coding sequence is TGTGCCAGCAGTTCCCTCAGGGGCTTTAATCAGCCCCAGCATTTT. Residues: CASSSLRGFNQPQHF.